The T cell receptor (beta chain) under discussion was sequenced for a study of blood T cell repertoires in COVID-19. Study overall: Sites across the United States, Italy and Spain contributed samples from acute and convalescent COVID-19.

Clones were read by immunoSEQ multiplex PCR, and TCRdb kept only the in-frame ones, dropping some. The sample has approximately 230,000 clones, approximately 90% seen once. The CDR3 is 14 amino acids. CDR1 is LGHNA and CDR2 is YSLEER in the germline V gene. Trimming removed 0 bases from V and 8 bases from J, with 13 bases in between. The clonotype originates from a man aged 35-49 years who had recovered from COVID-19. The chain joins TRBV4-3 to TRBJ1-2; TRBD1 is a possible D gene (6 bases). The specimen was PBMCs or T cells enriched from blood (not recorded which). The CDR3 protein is CASSQDNRAEGYTF. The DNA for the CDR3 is TGCGCCAGCAGCCAAGATAACAGGGCTGAGGGCTACACCTTC.